These 5 T cell receptor beta chains originate from one sample sequenced in a study of shared clonotypes between healthy human individuals. Repertoires were generated with immunoSEQ multiplex PCR, while TCRdb's copy carries only in-frame clones and drops some. The data show around 510,000 clones, around 77% seen once. Specimen: PBMCs. The receptors here all came from a woman in her forties in good health. Some clones in this sample may be carry-over from other donors' samples.

As regards this clone: This sequence is one base from a far larger clone and is likely a read error. The sample carries other DNA sequences with the same CDR3. This chain connects TRBV9 to TRBJ2-3, with TRBD2 matching 8 bases. Germline V CDR1 and CDR2: SGDLS, YYNGEE. The CDR3 length is 15 residues. V was clipped by 4 bases and J by 1 base; unmatched bases: 5. CDR3 sequence: CASSLLLAGTDTQYF. Written as DNA, the CDR3 is TGTGCCAGCAGCCTACTACTAGCGGGCACAGATACGCAGTATTTT.

The chain is built from TRBV6-6 and TRBJ1-1; D gene uncertain. Germline CDR1 and CDR2: MNHNY and SVGAGI (reference sequence). This CDR3 is 15 amino acids long. V was cut by 0 bases and J by 6 bases, with 14 bases left in between. The CDR3 reads CASSYSTAGRPEAFF. CDR3 in DNA: TGTGCCAGCAGTTACTCGACGGCAGGTCGCCCTGAAGCTTTCTTT.

This clone was seen once. The chain uses TRBV6-4 and TRBJ2-2; TRBD2 might be the D (5 bases). The CDR3 contains 14 residues. V lost 5 bases and J lost 5, with 12 bases in between. CDR1 and CDR2 (germline): MRHNA, SNTAGT. CDR3 region: CASSRELGTGELFF. The CDR3 nucleotides are TGTGCCAGCAGTAGGGAGCTAGGAACCGGGGAGCTGTTTTTT.

On this clone itself: The sample has other DNA sequences that encode this CDR3 too. This chain links TRBV18 with TRBJ2-3; D not resolved. The CDR3 totals 13 residues. V lost 3 bases, J lost 6 bases, and 10 bases lay in between. Per the germline V gene, CDR1 is KGHSH and CDR2 is LQKENI. The CDR3 protein is CASSPGRSDTQYF. CDR3 sequence (DNA): TGTGCCAGCTCACCGGGAAGATCGGATACGCAGTATTTT. Full variable domain (rest looked up from reference TRBV18 and TRBJ2-3): NAGVMQNPRHLVRRRGQEARLRCSPMKGHSHVYWYRQLPEEGLKFMVYLQKENIIDESGMPKERFSAEFPKEGPSILRIQQVVRGDSAAYFCASSPGRSDTQYFGPGTRLTVL.

The chain employs TRBV19 and TRBJ2-1; 7 bases map to TRBD1. Unmatched junction bases numbered 6, after V lost 4 bases and J lost 12 bases. Germline V gene data show CDR1 as LNHDA and CDR2 as SQIVND (reference sequence). The length of the CDR3 is 12 residues. The CDR3 bases are TGTGCCAGTAGTACCACAGGGGACAGGCAGTTCTTC. It is translated as CASSTTGDRQFF.